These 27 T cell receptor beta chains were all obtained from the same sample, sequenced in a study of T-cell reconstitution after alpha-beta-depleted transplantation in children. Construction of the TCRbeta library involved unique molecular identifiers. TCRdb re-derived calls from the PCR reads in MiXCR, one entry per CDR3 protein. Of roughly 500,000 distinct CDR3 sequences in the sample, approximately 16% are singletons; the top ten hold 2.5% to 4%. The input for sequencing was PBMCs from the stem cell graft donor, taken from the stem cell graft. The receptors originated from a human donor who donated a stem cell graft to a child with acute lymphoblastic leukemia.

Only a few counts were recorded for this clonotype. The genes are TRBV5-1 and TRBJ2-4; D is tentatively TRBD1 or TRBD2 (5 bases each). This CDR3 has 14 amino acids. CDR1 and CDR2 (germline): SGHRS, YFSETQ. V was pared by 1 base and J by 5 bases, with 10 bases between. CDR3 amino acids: CASSLWGTQNIQYF. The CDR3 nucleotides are TGCGCCAGCAGCTTGTGGGGGACCCAAAACATTCAGTACTTC.

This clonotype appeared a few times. CDR3 coding DNA: TGTGCCAGCAGTTCCTCGACAGTCTCCTACGAGCAGTACTTC. This codes for CASSSSTVSYEQYF. The genes are TRBV12-3 or TRBV12-4 and TRBJ2-7; tentatively, D is TRBD1 (5 bases). CDR3 length: 14 residues. With 4 bases removed from V and 0 bases from J, the gap between germline ends came to 10 bases.

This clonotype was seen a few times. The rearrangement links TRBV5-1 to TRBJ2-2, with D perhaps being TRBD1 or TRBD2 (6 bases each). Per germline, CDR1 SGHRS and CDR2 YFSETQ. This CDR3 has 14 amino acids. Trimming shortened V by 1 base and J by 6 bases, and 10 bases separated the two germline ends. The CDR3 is CASSLRGAAGELFF. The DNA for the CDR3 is TGCGCCAGCAGCTTGAGGGGGGCCGCCGGGGAGCTGTTTTTT.

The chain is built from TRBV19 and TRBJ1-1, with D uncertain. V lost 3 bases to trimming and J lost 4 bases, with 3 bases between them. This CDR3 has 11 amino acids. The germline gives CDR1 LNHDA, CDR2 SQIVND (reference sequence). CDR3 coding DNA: TGTGCCAGTAGTATGGCCACTGAAGCTTTCTTT. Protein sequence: CASSMATEAFF.

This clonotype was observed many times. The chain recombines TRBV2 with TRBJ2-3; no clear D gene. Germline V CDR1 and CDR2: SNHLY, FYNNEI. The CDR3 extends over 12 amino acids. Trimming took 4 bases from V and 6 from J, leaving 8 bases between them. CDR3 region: CASSGYTDTQYF. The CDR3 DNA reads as TGTGCCAGCAGTGGCTATACCGATACGCAGTATTTT. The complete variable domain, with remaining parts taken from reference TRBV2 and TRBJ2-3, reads EPEVTQTPSHQVTQMGQEVILRCVPISNHLYFYWYRQILGQKVEFLVSFYNNEISEKSEIFDDQFSVERPDGSNFTLKIRSTKLEDSAMYFCASSGYTDTQYFGPGTRLTVL.

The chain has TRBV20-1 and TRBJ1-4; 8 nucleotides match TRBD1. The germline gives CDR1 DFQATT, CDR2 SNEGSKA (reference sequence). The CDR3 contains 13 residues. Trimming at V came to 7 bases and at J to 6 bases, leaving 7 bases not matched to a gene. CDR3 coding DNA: TGCAGTGTAGGAACAGGGGGTTATGAAAAACTGTTTTTT. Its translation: CSVGTGGYEKLFF.

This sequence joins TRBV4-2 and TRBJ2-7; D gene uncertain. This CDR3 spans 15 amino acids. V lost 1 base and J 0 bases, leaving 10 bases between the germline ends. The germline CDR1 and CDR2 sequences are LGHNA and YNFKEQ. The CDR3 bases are TGTGCCAGCAGCCAAGGATATGAGCGCTCCTACGAGCAGTACTTC. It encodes CASSQGYERSYEQYF.

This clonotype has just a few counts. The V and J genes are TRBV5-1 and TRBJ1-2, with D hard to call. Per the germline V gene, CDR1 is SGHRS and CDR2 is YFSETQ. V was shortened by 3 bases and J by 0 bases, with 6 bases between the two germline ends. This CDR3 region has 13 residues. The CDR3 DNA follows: TGCGCCAGCAGCTCGGACCCTAACTATGGCTACACCTTC. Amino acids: CASSSDPNYGYTF.

The CDR3 protein is CASSLAPGGPAEQFF. The CDR3 nucleotides are TGCGCCAGCAGCTTGGCCCCGGGAGGTCCCGCTGAGCAGTTCTTC. The chain carries TRBV5-1 and TRBJ2-1, with TRBD2 matching over 7 bases. This CDR3 is built from 15 residues. Germline CDR1 is SGHRS and CDR2 is YFSETQ. The V gene end was trimmed by 0 bases and the J gene end by 9 bases; junction bases not matched to a gene: 9.

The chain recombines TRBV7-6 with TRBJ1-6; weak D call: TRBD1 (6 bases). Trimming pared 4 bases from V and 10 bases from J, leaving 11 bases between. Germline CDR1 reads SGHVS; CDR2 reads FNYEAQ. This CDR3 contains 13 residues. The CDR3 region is CASSSTGTSPLHF. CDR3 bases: TGTGCCAGCAGCTCGACAGGAACCTCACCCCTCCACTTT.

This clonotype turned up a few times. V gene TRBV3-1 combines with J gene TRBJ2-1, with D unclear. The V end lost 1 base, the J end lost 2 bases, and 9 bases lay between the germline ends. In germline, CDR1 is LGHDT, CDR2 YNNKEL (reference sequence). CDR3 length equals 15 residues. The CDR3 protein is CASSQVGGTYNEQFF. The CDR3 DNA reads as TGTGCCAGCAGCCAAGTAGGTGGAACCTACAATGAGCAGTTCTTC.

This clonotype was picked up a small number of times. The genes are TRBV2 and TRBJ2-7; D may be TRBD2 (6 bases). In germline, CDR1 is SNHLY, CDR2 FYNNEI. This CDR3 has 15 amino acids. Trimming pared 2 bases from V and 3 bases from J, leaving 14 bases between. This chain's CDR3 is CASSERRGRVYEQYF. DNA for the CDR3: TGTGCCAGCAGTGAACGGCGGGGCAGGGTCTACGAGCAGTACTTC. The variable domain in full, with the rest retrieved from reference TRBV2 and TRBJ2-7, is EPEVTQTPSHQVTQMGQEVILRCVPISNHLYFYWYRQILGQKVEFLVSFYNNEISEKSEIFDDQFSVERPDGSNFTLKIRSTKLEDSAMYFCASSERRGRVYEQYFGPGTRLTVT.

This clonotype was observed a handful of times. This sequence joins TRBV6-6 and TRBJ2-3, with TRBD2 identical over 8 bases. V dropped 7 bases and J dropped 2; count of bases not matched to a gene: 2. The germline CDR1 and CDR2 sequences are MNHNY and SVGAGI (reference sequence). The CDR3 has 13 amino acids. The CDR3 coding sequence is TGTGCCAGCAATAGCGGGGACACAGATACGCAGTATTTT. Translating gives CASNSGDTDTQYF.

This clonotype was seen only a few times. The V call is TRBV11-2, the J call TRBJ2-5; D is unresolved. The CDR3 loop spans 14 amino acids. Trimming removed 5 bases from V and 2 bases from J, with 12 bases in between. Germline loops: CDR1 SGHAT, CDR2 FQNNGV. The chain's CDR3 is CASSPGIAQETQYF. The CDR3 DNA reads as TGTGCCAGCAGCCCCGGAATAGCTCAAGAGACCCAGTACTTC.

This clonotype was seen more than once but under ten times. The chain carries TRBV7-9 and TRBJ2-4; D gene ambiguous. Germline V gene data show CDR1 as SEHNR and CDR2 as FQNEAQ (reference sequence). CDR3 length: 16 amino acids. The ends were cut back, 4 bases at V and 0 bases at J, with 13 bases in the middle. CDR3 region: CASSSPLSAAKNIQYF. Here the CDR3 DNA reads TGTGCCAGCAGCTCCCCCCTAAGTGCAGCCAAAAACATTCAGTACTTC.

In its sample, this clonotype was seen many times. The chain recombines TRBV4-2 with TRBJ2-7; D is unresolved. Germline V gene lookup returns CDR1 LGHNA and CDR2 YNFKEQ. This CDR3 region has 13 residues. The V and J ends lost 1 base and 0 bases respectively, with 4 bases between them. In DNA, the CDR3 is TGTGCCAGCAGCCAAGGGGTCTCCTACGAGCAGTACTTC. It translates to CASSQGVSYEQYF.

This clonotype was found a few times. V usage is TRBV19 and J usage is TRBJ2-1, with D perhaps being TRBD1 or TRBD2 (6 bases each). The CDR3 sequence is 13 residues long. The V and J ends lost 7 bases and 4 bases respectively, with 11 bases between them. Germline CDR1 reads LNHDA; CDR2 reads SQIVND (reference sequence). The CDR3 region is CASTIGGYNEQFF. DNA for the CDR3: TGTGCCAGTACCATAGGGGGGTACAATGAGCAGTTCTTC.

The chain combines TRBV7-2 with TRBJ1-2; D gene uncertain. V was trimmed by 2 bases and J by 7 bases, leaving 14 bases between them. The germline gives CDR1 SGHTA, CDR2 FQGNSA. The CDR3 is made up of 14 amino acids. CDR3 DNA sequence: TGTGCCAGCAGCTTAAGGAACGCGATTTTTGGCTACACCTTC. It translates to CASSLRNAIFGYTF.

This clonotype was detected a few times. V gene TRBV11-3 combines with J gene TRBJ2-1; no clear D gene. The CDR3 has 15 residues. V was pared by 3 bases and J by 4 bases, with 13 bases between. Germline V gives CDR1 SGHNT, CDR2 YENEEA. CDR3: CASSFDRAYYNEQFF. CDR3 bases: TGTGCCAGCAGCTTCGATAGGGCCTATTACAATGAGCAGTTCTTC.

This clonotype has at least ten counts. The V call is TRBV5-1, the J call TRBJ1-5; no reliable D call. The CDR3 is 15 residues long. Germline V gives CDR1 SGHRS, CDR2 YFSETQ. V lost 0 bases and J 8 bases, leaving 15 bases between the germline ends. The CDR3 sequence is CASSLGVTLGEPQHF. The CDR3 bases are TGCGCCAGCAGCTTGGGCGTTACTCTTGGTGAGCCCCAGCATTTT.

CDR3 in amino acids: CASSQVVGDKQFF. The CDR3 DNA is TGCGCCAGCAGCCAAGTCGTCGGAGACAAGCAGTTCTTC. J is TRBJ2-1 and V is TRBV4-1; D is uncertain. The germline V gene has CDR1 MGHRA and CDR2 YSYEKL. V gave up 1 base and J gave up 11 bases, with 12 bases separating them. There are 13 residues in the CDR3.

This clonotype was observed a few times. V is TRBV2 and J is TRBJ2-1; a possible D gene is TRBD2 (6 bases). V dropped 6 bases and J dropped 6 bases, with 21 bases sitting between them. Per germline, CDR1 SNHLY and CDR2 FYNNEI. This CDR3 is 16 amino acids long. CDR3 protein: CASSSGLLRSPNEQFF. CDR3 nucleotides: TGTGCCAGCAGCTCGGGACTCCTAAGATCCCCCAATGAGCAGTTCTTC.

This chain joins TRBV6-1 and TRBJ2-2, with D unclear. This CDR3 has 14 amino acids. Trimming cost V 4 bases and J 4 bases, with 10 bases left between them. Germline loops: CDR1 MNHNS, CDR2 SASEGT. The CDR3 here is CASSVTQVTGELFF. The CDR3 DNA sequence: TGTGCCAGCAGTGTCACCCAGGTCACCGGGGAGCTGTTTTTT.

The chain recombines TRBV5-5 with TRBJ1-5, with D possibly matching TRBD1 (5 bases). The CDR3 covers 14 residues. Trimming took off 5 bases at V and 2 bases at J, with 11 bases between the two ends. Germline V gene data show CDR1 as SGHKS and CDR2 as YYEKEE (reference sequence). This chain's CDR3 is CASRRTTGNQPQHF. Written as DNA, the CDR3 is TGTGCCAGCAGAAGGACAACGGGCAATCAGCCCCAGCATTTT.

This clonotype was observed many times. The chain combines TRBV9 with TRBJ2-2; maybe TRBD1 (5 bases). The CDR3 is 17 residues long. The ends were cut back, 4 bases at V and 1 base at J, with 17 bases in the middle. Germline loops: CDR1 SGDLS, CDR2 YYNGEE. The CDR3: CASSSWQGNRNTGELFF. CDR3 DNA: TGTGCCAGCAGCTCCTGGCAGGGTAACAGGAACACCGGGGAGCTGTTTTTT. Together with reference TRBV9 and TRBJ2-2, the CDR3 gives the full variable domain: DSGVTQTPKHLITATGQRVTLRCSPRSGDLSVYWYQQSLDQGLQFLIQYYNGEERAKGNILERFSAQQFPDLHSELNLSSLELGDSALYFCASSSWQGNRNTGELFFGEGSRLTVL.

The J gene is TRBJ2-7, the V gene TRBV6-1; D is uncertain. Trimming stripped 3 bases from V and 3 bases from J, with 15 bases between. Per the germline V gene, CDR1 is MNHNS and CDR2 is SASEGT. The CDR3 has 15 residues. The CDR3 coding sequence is TGTGCCAGCAGTGAGTTGGAAGGAGATCTCTACGAGCAGTACTTC. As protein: CASSELEGDLYEQYF.

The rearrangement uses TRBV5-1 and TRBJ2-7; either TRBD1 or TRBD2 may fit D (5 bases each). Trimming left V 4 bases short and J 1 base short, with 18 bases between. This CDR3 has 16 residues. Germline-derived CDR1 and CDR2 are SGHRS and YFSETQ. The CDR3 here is CASSGPGPYPSYEQYF. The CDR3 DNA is TGCGCCAGCAGCGGACCGGGGCCTTACCCTTCCTACGAGCAGTACTTC.